This T cell receptor beta chain was documented in a study of T-cell memory formation after mild COVID-19. Per germline, CDR1 SGHRS and CDR2 YFSETQ. The CDR3 is 12 amino acids. Trimming cost V 4 bases and J 8 bases, with 12 bases left between them. Constant-segment primers served in 5'RACE that generated TCR alpha and TCR beta cDNA libraries bearing sample barcodes and UMIs. Using its own MiXCR run on the 5' RACE reads, TCRdb lists one record per CDR3 protein. This sample has about 320,000 distinct CDR3 sequences, with 14% found just once. The chain joins TRBV5-1 to TRBJ1-2; tentative D call: TRBD1 (5 bases). The clonotype comes from a man between 18 and 29 years old who had mild COVID-19 (a few samples of this study predate the infection). Cell type and time point are not known. Sample: PBMCs or a T cell subset sorted from them (not recorded which). The CDR3 DNA reads TGCGCCAGCAGCGCCGGGGCTAGGGGCTACACCTTC. As protein: CASSAGARGYTF.